This TCR beta chain derives from a study of blood T cell repertoires in COVID-19 (dated by TCRdb to the early 2020s). Some background on the complete study: Samples covering the acute and convalescent phases of COVID-19 were provided by collaborators in the United States, Italy and Spain. The sample metadata nearly always contained a de-identified subject ID, COVID-19 status, age in years and sex. Where available, HLA class I and class II types were obtained from metadata supplied by the sample provider rather than from assay-based typing. The repertoires were released in a freely available public database meant as a resource for research on the immune response to SARS-CoV-2. Deeply sampled blood TCRbeta repertoires from subjects exposed to, actively infected with, or recovered from COVID-19 were included in the dataset. Samples were obtained from the ongoing ImmuneRACE study (first 160 participants) and from over 1,000 subjects provided by 6 global collaborators. The material from the prospective study consisted of cDNA or gDNA derived from T cells, B-cell-depleted T cells, or PBMCs.

General conclusions and limits of the study: How much clinical and demographic metadata was included differed by source and by participant, and the metadata was provided uncurated.

The table lists this clone with a few counts. Its antigen is not yet known. The input lacks base qualities; no much larger clone sits a single base away. Collaborating institutions collected whole blood in K2EDTA tubes following their own protocols. For TCRbeta analysis, collaborator samples were shipped as frozen whole blood, as isolated PBMCs, or as DNA extracted from either sample type. TCRbeta CDR3 regions were amplified from genomic DNA using the immunoSEQ Assay, a bias-controlled multiplex PCR. In the authors' own workflow: The number of nucleated cells in each sample was estimated from the amplification of reference gene primers within the assay. To quantify the absolute abundance of each unique TCRbeta CDR3 rearrangement, sequence reads were collapsed and filtered. For each sample, productive Simpson clonality was calculated as the square root of Simpson's diversity index across productive rearrangements. The clones in this table, taken by TCRdb from immuneACCESS, are in-frame only. Not every clone is retained; where verified, under half of the shortfall comes from an unresolved V gene, and the cause of the rest is unknown. D and trimming were read from the DNA, whereas the V and J calls and clone size are those reported in that table. This sample gives 100,000 or so clones in total; approximately 92% of them show up just once. The ten largest account for approximately 5.4% of the sample.

The sequencing input was peripheral blood. This TCR came from a middle-aged man with active COVID-19.

The nucleotide sequence is TGTGCCAGCAGGGCAAGCGGAGGGGCTTACAATGAGCAGTTCTTC. It codes for CASRASGGAYNEQFF. The chain couples TRBV2 to TRBJ2-1; a tentative D match to TRBD2 spans 6 bases. In the germline V gene, CDR1 corresponds to SNHLY and CDR2 to FYNNEI. Deletion took 6 bases off V and 4 bases off J, with a span of 16 bases between the germline ends. Counted from cysteine to phenylalanine, this CDR3 has 15 amino acids. The sequence is cut down to CDR3 DNA, 45 bases in frame from base 1.